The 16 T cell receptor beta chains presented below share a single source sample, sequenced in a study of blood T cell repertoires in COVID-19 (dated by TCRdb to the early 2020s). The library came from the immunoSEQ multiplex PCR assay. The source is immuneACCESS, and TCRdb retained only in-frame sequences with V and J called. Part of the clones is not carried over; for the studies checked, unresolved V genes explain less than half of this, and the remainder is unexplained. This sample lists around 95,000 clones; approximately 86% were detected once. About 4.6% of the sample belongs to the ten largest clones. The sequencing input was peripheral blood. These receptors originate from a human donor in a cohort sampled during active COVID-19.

The CDR3 coding sequence is TGTGCCAGCAGGGCTCAGGGCTGGCAGCCCCAGCATTTT. As protein: CASRAQGWQPQHF. The rearrangement uses TRBV28 and TRBJ1-5; D is perhaps TRBD1 (5 bases). The CDR3 totals 13 residues. Germline V gene sequence: CDR1 MDHEN, CDR2 SYDVKM. With 6 bases removed from V and 7 bases from J, the gap between germline ends came to 13 bases.

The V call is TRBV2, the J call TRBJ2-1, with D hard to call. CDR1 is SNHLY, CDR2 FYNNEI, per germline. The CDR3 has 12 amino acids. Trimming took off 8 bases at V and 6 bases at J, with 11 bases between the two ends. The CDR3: CASFRTSNEQFF. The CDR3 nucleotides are TGTGCCAGCTTCCGTACTTCCAATGAGCAGTTCTTC.

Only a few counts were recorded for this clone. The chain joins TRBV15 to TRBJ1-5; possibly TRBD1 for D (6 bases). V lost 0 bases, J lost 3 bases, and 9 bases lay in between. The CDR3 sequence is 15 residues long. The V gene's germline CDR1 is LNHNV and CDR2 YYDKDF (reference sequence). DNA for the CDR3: TGTGCCACCAGCAGAGATAAGGGGGTCAATCAGCCCCAGCATTTT. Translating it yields CATSRDKGVNQPQHF.

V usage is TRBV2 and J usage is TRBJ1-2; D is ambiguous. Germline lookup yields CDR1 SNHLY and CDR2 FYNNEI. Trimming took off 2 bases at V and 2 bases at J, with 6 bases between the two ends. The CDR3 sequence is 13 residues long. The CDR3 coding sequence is TGTGCCAGCAGTGAAACGGGGAACTATGGCTACACCTTC. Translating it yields CASSETGNYGYTF.

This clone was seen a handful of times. The CDR3 DNA reads TGTGCCTGGAGTGTCCCGGGATTCCATGGCTACACCTTC. Its translation: CAWSVPGFHGYTF. The chain links TRBV30 to TRBJ1-2; D gene ambiguous. Germline loops: CDR1 GTSNPN, CDR2 SVGIG (reference sequence). V was trimmed by 0 bases and J by 6 bases, leaving 11 bases between them. This CDR3 is 13 amino acids long.

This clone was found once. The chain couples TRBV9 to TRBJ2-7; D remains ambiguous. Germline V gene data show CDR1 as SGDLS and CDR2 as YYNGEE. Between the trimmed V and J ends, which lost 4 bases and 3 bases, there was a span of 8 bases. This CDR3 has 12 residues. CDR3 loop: CASSSLSYEQYF. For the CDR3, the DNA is TGTGCCAGCAGCTCTCTTAGCTACGAGCAGTACTTC.

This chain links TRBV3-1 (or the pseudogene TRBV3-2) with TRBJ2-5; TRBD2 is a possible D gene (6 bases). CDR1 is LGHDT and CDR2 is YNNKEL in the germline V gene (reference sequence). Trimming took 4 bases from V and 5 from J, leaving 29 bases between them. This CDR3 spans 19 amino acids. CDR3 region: CASSPTFGSLRGEGETQYF. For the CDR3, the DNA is TGTGCCAGCAGCCCGACCTTCGGTAGTCTGCGGGGCGAGGGGGAGACCCAGTACTTC.

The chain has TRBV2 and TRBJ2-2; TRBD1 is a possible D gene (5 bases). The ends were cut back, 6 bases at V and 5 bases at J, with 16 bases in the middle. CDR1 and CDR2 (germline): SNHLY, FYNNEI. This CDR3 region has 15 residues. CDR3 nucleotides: TGTGCCAGCAGCATAAGGTCCCCAGGGACCGGGGAGCTGTTTTTT. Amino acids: CASSIRSPGTGELFF.

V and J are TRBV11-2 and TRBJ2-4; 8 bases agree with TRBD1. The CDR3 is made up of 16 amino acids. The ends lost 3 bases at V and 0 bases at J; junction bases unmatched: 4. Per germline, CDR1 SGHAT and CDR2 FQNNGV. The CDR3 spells CASSLGQVLAKNIQYF. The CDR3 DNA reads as TGTGCCAGCAGCTTGGGACAGGTTCTAGCCAAAAACATTCAGTACTTC.

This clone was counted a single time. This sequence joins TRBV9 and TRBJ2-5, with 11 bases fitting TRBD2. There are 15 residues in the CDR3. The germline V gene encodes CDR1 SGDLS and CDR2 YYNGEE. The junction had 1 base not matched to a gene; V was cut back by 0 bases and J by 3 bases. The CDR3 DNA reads TGTGCCAGCAGCGTAGAGACTAGCGGGAAAGAGACCCAGTACTTC. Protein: CASSVETSGKETQYF.

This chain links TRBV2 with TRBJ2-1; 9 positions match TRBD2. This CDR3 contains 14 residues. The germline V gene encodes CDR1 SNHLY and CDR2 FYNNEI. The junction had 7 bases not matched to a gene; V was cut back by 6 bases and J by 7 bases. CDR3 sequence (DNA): TGTGCCAGCAGGGGGACTAGCACACGGAATGAGCAGTTCTTC. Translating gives CASRGTSTRNEQFF.

The CDR3 sequence: CASSALRTSGRAGANVLTF. DNA of the CDR3: TGTGCCAGCAGTGCGCTCCGGACTAGCGGGAGGGCTGGGGCCAACGTCCTGACTTTC. This rearrangement joins TRBV6-1 to TRBJ2-6; TRBD2 matches 15 bases. With 4 bases clipped from V and 2 bases from J, the junction kept 6 bases outside the gene matches. The germline gives CDR1 MNHNS, CDR2 SASEGT. The length of the CDR3 is 19 residues.

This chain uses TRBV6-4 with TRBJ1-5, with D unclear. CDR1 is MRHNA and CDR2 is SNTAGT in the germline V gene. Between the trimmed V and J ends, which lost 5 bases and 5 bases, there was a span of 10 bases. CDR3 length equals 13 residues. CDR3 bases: TGTGCCAGCAGTCTGGTAGAAGATCAGCCCCAGCATTTT. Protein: CASSLVEDQPQHF.

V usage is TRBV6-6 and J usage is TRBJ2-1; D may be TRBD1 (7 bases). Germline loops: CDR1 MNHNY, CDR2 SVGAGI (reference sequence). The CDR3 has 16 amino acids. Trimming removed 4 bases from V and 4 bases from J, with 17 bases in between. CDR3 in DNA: TGTGCCAGCAGTTGGGTCGGGTCAGGGGGGTACAATGAGCAGTTCTTC. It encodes CASSWVGSGGYNEQFF.

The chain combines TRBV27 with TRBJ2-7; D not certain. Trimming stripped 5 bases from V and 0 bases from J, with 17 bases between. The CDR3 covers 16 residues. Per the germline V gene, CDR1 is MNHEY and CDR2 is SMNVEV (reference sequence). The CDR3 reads CASSPHRGWSSYEQYF. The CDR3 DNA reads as TGTGCCAGCAGTCCACATCGTGGCTGGAGCTCCTACGAGCAGTACTTC.

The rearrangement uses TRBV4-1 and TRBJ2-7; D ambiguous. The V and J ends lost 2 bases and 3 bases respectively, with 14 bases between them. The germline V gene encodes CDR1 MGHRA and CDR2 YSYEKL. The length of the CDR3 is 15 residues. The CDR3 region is CASSQLTESFYEQYF. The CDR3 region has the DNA TGCGCCAGCAGCCAATTAACAGAGAGCTTCTACGAGCAGTACTTC.